This is a list of T cell receptor beta chains from one sample in a study of regulatory T cells in long-lasting Graves disease. TCRdb fed the multiplex PCR reads into MiXCR, producing one record per CDR3 protein. Here the sample spans 400,000 to 500,000 distinct CDR3 sequences, about 22% being singletons. This specimen was peripheral blood mononuclear cells (PBMCs), taken when the disease was refractory, from a patient treated with antithyroid drugs. The receptors were sampled from a female donor with Graves disease. CDR3s include the opening cysteine and the closing phenylalanine or tryptophan. D genes are given only for firm matches. Part of the rows lack a size; the others show once, few, many or a class for expanded clones.

clone_size j_call d_call v_call cdr3_aa cdr3_nt
many TRBJ1-1 - TRBV6-2/TRBV6-3 CASSSDRSNTEAFF TGTGCCAGCAGTTCAGACAGGAGTAACACTGAAGCTTTCTTT
- TRBJ2-7 TRBD2 TRBV3-1 CASSLGLAGFEQYF TGTGCCAGCAGCCTCGGACTAGCGGGATTCGAGCAGTACTTC
few TRBJ1-2 TRBD1 TRBV7-8 CASSLTGQGYTF TGTGCCAGCAGCCTGACAGGGCAAGGCTACACCTTC
- TRBJ1-1 TRBD1 TRBV5-5 CASSLDRDRAFF TGTGCCAGCAGCTTAGACAGGGATCGGGCTTTCTTT
once TRBJ2-2 - TRBV11-2 CASSRAGVTGELFF TGTGCCAGCAGCCGAGCGGGCGTAACCGGGGAGCTGTTTTTT
- TRBJ2-2 - TRBV7-9 CASSFSGQNTGELFF TGTGCCAGCAGCTTCTCCGGGCAGAACACCGGGGAGCTGTTTTTT
- TRBJ2-2 - TRBV7-2 CASSPDYNTGELFF TGTGCCAGCAGCCCAGACTATAACACCGGGGAGCTGTTTTTT
- TRBJ2-2 - TRBV6-2/TRBV6-3 CASSSTIPELFF TGTGCCAGCAGTTCTACAATCCCGGAGCTGTTTTTT
many TRBJ1-1 - TRBV12-3/TRBV12-4 CASSLGGTNTEAFF TGTGCCAGCAGCTTAGGAGGAACGAACACTGAAGCTTTCTTT
few TRBJ2-7 TRBD2 TRBV7-9 CASSSRGVWEQYF TGTGCCAGCAGCTCTCGGGGGGTATGGGAGCAGTACTTC
- TRBJ2-3 - TRBV4-2 CASSPVVGGPDTQYF TGTGCCAGCAGCCCCGTAGTGGGGGGCCCAGATACGCAGTATTTT
many TRBJ2-2 TRBD1 TRBV28 CASSRRTGGTGELFF TGTGCCAGCAGTCGTCGGACAGGGGGAACCGGGGAGCTGTTTTTT
many TRBJ1-5 - TRBV28 CASSLGGFAYSNQPQHF TGTGCCAGCAGTTTAGGAGGGTTTGCGTATAGCAATCAGCCCCAGCATTTT
few TRBJ2-7 - TRBV10-3 CAISVGDEQYF TGTGCCATCAGTGTCGGGGACGAGCAGTACTTC
- TRBJ2-4 - TRBV9 CASSVGQAKNIQYF TGTGCCAGCAGCGTAGGGCAGGCCAAAAACATTCAGTACTTC
- TRBJ1-3 - TRBV28 CASSFWQGGLNTIYF TGTGCCAGCAGTTTTTGGCAGGGAGGTTTAAACACCATATATTTT
- TRBJ2-2 - TRBV7-6 CASSPSPWTGELFF TGTGCCAGCAGCCCCTCCCCCTGGACGGGGGAGCTGTTTTTT
- TRBJ1-3 TRBD1 TRBV29-1 CSAYNRGTHSGNTIYF TGCAGCGCCTACAACAGGGGGACCCACTCTGGAAACACCATATATTTT
few TRBJ2-2 TRBD2 TRBV7-9 CASSLPTSGVNTGELFF TGTGCCAGCAGCCTCCCGACTAGCGGAGTTAACACCGGGGAGCTGTTTTTT
few TRBJ2-2 - TRBV7-2 CASSLVGGADTGELFF TGTGCCAGCAGCTTAGTAGGGGGGGCGGACACCGGGGAGCTGTTTTTT
many TRBJ1-4 - TRBV12-3/TRBV12-4 CASSLRQFRNEKLFF TGTGCCAGCAGTCTGAGACAGTTTAGGAATGAAAAACTGTTTTTT
many TRBJ1-5 TRBD1 TRBV29-1 CSVSGTGDQPQHF TGCAGCGTCTCAGGGACAGGGGATCAGCCCCAGCATTTT
many TRBJ2-5 TRBD1 TRBV29-1 CSVESTGGETQYF TGCAGCGTTGAGTCGACAGGGGGGGAGACCCAGTACTTC
few TRBJ1-5 - TRBV5-1 CASSPAGVGQPQHF TGCGCCAGCAGCCCAGCGGGGGTGGGTCAGCCCCAGCATTTT
- TRBJ2-2 - TRBV3-1 CASSQASTTGELFF TGTGCCAGCAGCCAAGCCTCTACTACCGGGGAGCTGTTTTTT
many TRBJ2-5 - TRBV14 CASSLDTSPRRTQYF TGTGCCAGCAGCCTCGACACCTCCCCAAGGCGGACCCAGTACTTC
- TRBJ2-1 TRBD2 TRBV2 CASSKNLAGGNNEQFF TGTGCCAGCAGTAAGAACCTAGCGGGAGGGAACAATGAGCAGTTCTTC
many TRBJ2-7 - TRBV6-1 CASSPGHGTYEQYF TGTGCCAGCAGTCCGGGACACGGGACTTACGAGCAGTACTTC